These 18 T cell receptor beta chains were sequenced from one sample in a study of blood T cell repertoires in COVID-19. Here immunoSEQ multiplex PCR was the method, and the copy in TCRdb shows in-frame clones only, minus some. The sample shows around 500,000 clones, around 89% of them seen only once. The sequencing sample was made of PBMCs or T cells enriched from blood (not recorded which). The origin of the receptors is a woman aged 35 to 49 who had recovered from COVID-19.

Concerning this clone: At one end, the junction sequence differs from germline, possibly due to a read error. The chain carries TRBV7-9 and TRBJ2-7, with D possibly matching TRBD2 (5 bases). The germline CDR1 and CDR2 sequences are SEHNR and FQNEAQ (reference sequence). The CDR3 has 11 residues. This CDR3 reads CASGFGNGWNF. DNA for the CDR3: TGTGCCAGCGGCTTCGGGAACGGTTGGAACTTC.

This chain joins TRBV18 and TRBJ2-1; 9 nucleotides align to TRBD2. The ends lost 4 bases at V and 10 bases at J; junction bases unmatched: 8. Germline V lookup: CDR1 KGHSH, CDR2 LQKENI. The length of the CDR3 is 14 residues. CDR3 in amino acids: CASSRGGGIREQFF. For the CDR3, the DNA is TGTGCCAGCTCACGCGGGGGGGGAATCCGGGAGCAGTTCTTC.

The genes are TRBV19 and TRBJ2-1, with TRBD2 as a possible D gene (6 bases). V shed 6 bases and J shed 7 bases, with 19 bases lying between them. From germline, CDR1 is LNHDA and CDR2 SQIVND (reference sequence). The CDR3 extends over 15 amino acids. CDR3 DNA: TGTGCCAGTAGGGTACTGTCGGGAGAGGGAAATGAGCAGTTCTTC. Translating gives CASRVLSGEGNEQFF.

The V call is TRBV7-2, the J call TRBJ2-6; 9 bases agree with TRBD2. Looked up from germline, CDR1 is SGHTA and CDR2 is FQGNSA. This CDR3 has 18 residues. Losses at the gene ends were 3 bases for V and 2 bases for J; bases not matched to a gene: 8. The CDR3 DNA is TGTGCCAGCAGCTTGGATAGCGGGAGAATCCCTGGGGCCAACGTCCTGACTTTC. Its protein is CASSLDSGRIPGANVLTF.

The V and J genes are TRBV2 and TRBJ1-2, with 8 positions matching TRBD1. The V gene end was trimmed by 5 bases and the J gene end by 4 bases; junction bases not matched to a gene: 6. CDR1 SNHLY and CDR2 FYNNEI come from the germline V gene. The CDR3 is 14 residues long. The CDR3 DNA sequence: TGTGCCAGCAGTCCCGGACAGGGCGTCTATGGCTACACCTTC. It translates to CASSPGQGVYGYTF.

V is TRBV19 and J is TRBJ2-5; the D is unclear. Germline CDR1 reads LNHDA; CDR2 reads SQIVND (reference sequence). The CDR3 is made up of 12 amino acids. V was trimmed by 6 bases and J by 3 bases, leaving 8 bases between them. The CDR3 region is CASSTREETQYF. The DNA for the CDR3 is TGTGCCAGTAGCACCCGGGAAGAGACCCAGTACTTC.

This chain links TRBV2 with TRBJ2-5, with TRBD2 identical over 11 bases. Trimming removed 4 bases from V and 1 base from J; junction bases left unmatched: 2. This CDR3 contains 15 residues. CDR1 SNHLY and CDR2 FYNNEI come from the germline V gene. This CDR3 reads CASSGGLAVQETQYF. In nucleotides, the CDR3 is TGTGCCAGCAGTGGGGGACTAGCGGTCCAAGAGACCCAGTACTTC.

V gene TRBV5-5 combines with J gene TRBJ2-2; 8 positions agree with TRBD1. Looked up from germline, CDR1 is SGHKS and CDR2 is YYEKEE (reference sequence). There are 14 residues in the CDR3. Unmatched junction bases numbered 5, after V lost 10 bases and J lost 0 bases. CDR3 nucleotides: TGTGCCGGGGGCAGGGGGCCGAACACCGGGGAGCTGTTTTTT. It specifies CAGGRGPNTGELFF. Full variable domain (rest looked up from reference TRBV5-5 and TRBJ2-2): DAGVTQSPTHLIKTRGQQVTLRCSPISGHKSVSWYQQVLGQGPQFIFQYYEKEERGRGNFPDRFSARQFPNYSSELNVNALLLGDSALYLCAGGRGPNTGELFFGEGSRLTVL.

The chain has TRBV9 and TRBJ1-6, with 8 bases that match TRBD1. The CDR3 extends over 15 amino acids. Germline loops: CDR1 SGDLS, CDR2 YYNGEE. Trimming at V came to 3 bases and at J to 7 bases, leaving 6 bases not matched to a gene. This chain's CDR3 is CASSAQGAGNSPLHF. The CDR3 DNA sequence: TGTGCCAGCAGCGCTCAGGGGGCGGGAAATTCACCCCTCCACTTT.

The chain couples TRBV5-1 to TRBJ1-1; D gene ambiguous. Germline CDR1 is SGHRS and CDR2 is YFSETQ. The ends were cut back, 5 bases at V and 1 base at J, with 9 bases in the middle. The CDR3 runs 13 residues. The CDR3 nucleotides read TGCGCCAGCAGTTTACAGTCGAACACTGAAGCTTTCTTT. Protein sequence: CASSLQSNTEAFF. The variable domain in full, completed from reference TRBV5-1 and TRBJ1-1, reads KAGVTQTPRYLIKTRGQQVTLSCSPISGHRSVSWYQQTPGQGLQFLFEYFSETQRNKGNFPGRFSGRQFSNSRSEMNVSTLELGDSALYLCASSLQSNTEAFFGQGTRLTVV.

The chain is built from TRBV27 and TRBJ1-5; no clear D gene. The V gene's germline CDR1 is MNHEY and CDR2 SMNVEV (reference sequence). The CDR3 length is 14 residues. Trimming removed 1 base from V and 4 bases from J, with 8 bases in between. This CDR3 reads CASSLLYGNQPQHF. CDR3 coding DNA: TGTGCCAGCAGTTTATTGTACGGGAATCAGCCCCAGCATTTT.

The chain couples TRBV15 to TRBJ2-1, with a weak D call TRBD1 (5 bases). The CDR3 is 15 residues long. Germline-derived CDR1 and CDR2 are LNHNV and YYDKDF (reference sequence). Between the trimmed V and J ends, which lost 1 base and 6 bases, there was a span of 13 bases. CDR3 in amino acids: CATSRGRLRGNEQFF. CDR3 in DNA: TGTGCCACCAGCAGAGGCCGGTTAAGGGGCAATGAGCAGTTCTTC.

The rearrangement joins TRBV3-1 (or the pseudogene TRBV3-2) to TRBJ1-1; D is uncertain. The CDR3 covers 16 residues. Germline values: CDR1 LGHDT, CDR2 YNNKEL (reference sequence). Trimming left V 6 bases short and J 1 base short, with 18 bases between. The chain's CDR3 is CASSPRLGPRNTEAFF. The CDR3, as DNA: TGTGCCAGCAGTCCCCGGTTGGGCCCCCGGAACACTGAAGCTTTCTTT.

The chain recombines TRBV30 with TRBJ2-5; TRBD2 is a possible D gene (6 bases). Per the germline V gene, CDR1 is GTSNPN and CDR2 is SVGIG (reference sequence). This CDR3 region has 15 residues. V gave up 3 bases and J gave up 5 bases, with 19 bases separating them. This CDR3 is CAWRMGLTAWETQYF. DNA for the CDR3: TGTGCCTGGAGGATGGGACTCACCGCCTGGGAGACCCAGTACTTC.

The rearrangement joins TRBV2 to TRBJ1-2; no clear D gene. Germline values: CDR1 SNHLY, CDR2 FYNNEI. The germline V and J ends were trimmed by 7 bases and 0 bases, with 15 bases remaining between them. The CDR3 extends over 15 amino acids. The CDR3 sequence is CASTLVRISNYGYTF. CDR3 sequence (DNA): TGTGCCAGCACTTTAGTCCGCATATCTAACTATGGCTACACCTTC.

The chain is built from TRBV5-6 and TRBJ2-1; perhaps TRBD2 as D (6 bases). Between the trimmed V and J ends, which lost 3 bases and 9 bases, there was a span of 16 bases. The length of the CDR3 is 14 residues. Germline CDR1 reads SGHDT; CDR2 reads YYEEEE. As DNA, the CDR3 is TGTGCCAGCAGCTCCCTTTCGGGAGCACTTGAGCAGTTCTTC. It encodes CASSSLSGALEQFF.

In this sample, this clone turned up once. The rearrangement uses TRBV4-3 and TRBJ2-5; perhaps TRBD2 as D (5 bases). Germline CDR1 LGHNA, CDR2 YSLEER. The CDR3 runs to 21 residues. With 1 base removed from V and 0 bases from J, the gap between germline ends came to 27 bases. The CDR3 loop is CASSQVLPGSLRSRYQETQYF. The CDR3 DNA sequence: TGCGCCAGCAGCCAAGTACTACCGGGATCATTAAGGTCTCGGTACCAAGAGACCCAGTACTTC.

The chain uses TRBV27 and TRBJ1-1; D not certain. V was clipped by 0 bases and J by 4 bases, with 9 bases between them. Germline loops: CDR1 MNHEY, CDR2 SMNVEV (reference sequence). The CDR3 sequence is 14 residues long. The CDR3 nucleotides read TGTGCCAGCAGTTTATCCGCCGGGGTCACTGAAGCTTTCTTT. Protein product: CASSLSAGVTEAFF.